The clone carrying this T cell receptor beta chain was seen a handful of times. The antigen is unknown. CDR3 length: 15 residues. Trimming took 5 bases from V and 4 from J, leaving 17 bases between them. The record originates from a study of CD8 T cells in ankylosing spondylitis. Study-wide results and limits: CD8+ by phenotype, disease-linked clones were relatively rare in peripheral blood. The clones that were linked to disease were reported to be significantly enriched in matched synovial fluid samples from ankylosing spondylitis patients. Seemingly characteristic of ankylosing spondylitis blood was a TCR beta motif consisting of about 8 highly homologous variants.

The TCR beta libraries were generated through quantitative 5'-RACE incorporating molecular barcodes. TCRdb independently ran MiXCR on the 5' RACE reads; one entry per CDR3 protein. The sample has about 700,000 distinct CDR3 sequences, under 20% seen once; the top ten hold around a fifth. This receptor was identified in a male donor with ankylosing spondylitis. This chain uses TRBV12-3 or TRBV12-4 with TRBJ1-2, with a possible D match to TRBD1 (6 bases). The sample taken for sequencing was blood, either unsorted or a sorted T cell fraction (not recorded which). This chain's CDR3 is CASSVNGGASYGYTF. CDR3 bases: TGTGCCAGCAGTGTAAATGGGGGGGCCAGCTATGGCTACACCTTC.